One and the same sample provided the 6 T cell receptor beta chains below, sequenced in a study of cytomegalovirus exposure and HLA in healthy donors. The assay was immunoSEQ multiplex PCR, and TCRdb's table has in-frame clones only and misses some. The repertoire includes about 360,000 clones, 86% of them detected once, and 0.8% to 0.85% sits in the top ten. Sequences were obtained from PBMCs. Source of these receptors: a woman under 30 in good health and CMV-seronegative.

The chain joins TRBV5-6 to TRBJ1-1, with D uncertain. The germline V gene has CDR1 SGHDT and CDR2 YYEEEE. V shed 0 bases and J shed 2 bases, with 20 bases lying between them. CDR3 size: 18 residues. CDR3 amino acids: CASSLVPVDPSGNTEAFF. The CDR3 DNA follows: TGTGCCAGCAGCTTGGTACCCGTGGACCCGTCGGGAAACACTGAAGCTTTCTTT.

The J gene is TRBJ2-3, the V gene TRBV11-2; TRBD2 agrees at 12 bases. There are 17 residues in the CDR3. Germline-derived CDR1 and CDR2 are SGHAT and FQNNGV. J was trimmed by 4 bases and V by 4 bases; bases with no gene match: 9. The CDR3 here is CASSSRPSGGAPDTQYF. CDR3 sequence (DNA): TGTGCCAGCAGCTCCCGTCCTAGCGGGGGGGCCCCAGATACGCAGTATTTT.

The chain joins TRBV5-1 to TRBJ2-3, with TRBD2 identical over 7 bases. The CDR3 consists of 15 residues. The V and J ends lost 2 bases and 2 bases, in that order; junction bases with no gene match: 5. CDR1 is SGHRS and CDR2 is YFSETQ in the germline V gene. Here the CDR3 DNA reads TGCGCCAGCAGCTTCCGTGCGGGAGACACAGATACGCAGTATTTT. It codes for CASSFRAGDTDTQYF.

The J gene is TRBJ1-5, the V gene TRBV28; D not certain. The germline V and J ends were trimmed by 5 bases and 2 bases, with 13 bases remaining between them. This CDR3 is built from 15 residues. Per germline, CDR1 MDHEN and CDR2 SYDVKM. In nucleotides, the CDR3 is TGTGCCAGCAGTCGCCGCGGCGGCGGCAATCAGCCCCAGCATTTT. It codes for CASSRRGGGNQPQHF.

The rearrangement links TRBV5-1 to TRBJ1-6; TRBD1 matches 7 bases. The CDR3 has 15 residues. The V gene end was trimmed by 3 bases and the J gene end by 10 bases; junction bases not matched to a gene: 10. From germline, CDR1 is SGHRS and CDR2 YFSETQ. DNA for the CDR3: TGCGCCAGCAGCTCTCGCCGGGACAGCTTGTCACCCCTCCACTTT. Its protein is CASSSRRDSLSPLHF.

The rearrangement uses TRBV18 and TRBJ2-7, with TRBD1 matching over 9 bases. Germline CDR1 KGHSH, CDR2 LQKENI. V lost 0 bases, J lost 5 bases, and 5 bases stayed unmatched. The CDR3 sequence is 15 residues long. This CDR3 is CASSPPGQGGNEQYF. As DNA, the CDR3 is TGTGCCAGCTCACCACCGGGACAGGGAGGAAACGAGCAGTACTTC.